This T cell receptor (beta chain) was sequenced in a study of OX40 agonist ivuxolimab in advanced cancers. Background on the study: Each dose-escalation patient presented with hepatocellular carcinoma, melanoma, renal cell or head and neck cancer. Study-wide points: Among the nonresponders, some also had low normalized T-cell clonal expansion. Expansion of clones was among the lowest in partial responders at 0.1-3.0 mg/kg.

V shed 5 bases, J shed 2 bases, and the junction held 12 bases outside the gene matches. This CDR3 is built from 18 residues. CDR1 and CDR2 from the germline V gene are SEHNR and FQNEAQ (reference sequence). The protocol was immunoSEQ multiplex PCR, while the TCRdb copy is restricted to in-frame clones and leaves out a portion. This table has nearly 80,000 clones, approximately 84% appearing once. Points on this clone: Its antigen is not known.

The sequence was obtained from an adult with an advanced solid tumor such as melanoma, head and neck, liver or kidney cancer. Source: CD4+ or CD8+ T cells sorted from blood, taken in a trial of the OX40 agonist ivuxolimab. The chain couples TRBV7-9 to TRBJ2-2, with TRBD1 matching 9 bases. In nucleotides, the CDR3 is TGTGCCAGCAGCACTCAACCGGGACAGGGACTAAACACCGGGGAGCTGTTTTTT. It is translated as CASSTQPGQGLNTGELFF.